This entry lists 9 T cell receptor beta chains sequenced from one sample in a study of breast tumors, draining lymph nodes, adjacent tissues. TCRdb redid the calling of the multiplex PCR reads with MiXCR, one entry per CDR3 protein. The table lists about 200,000 distinct CDR3 sequences, less than 40% of them singletons. The lymph nodes were axillary draining lymph nodes from breast cancer patients. Sequencing was performed on axillary lymph node tissue. These receptors all stem from a female donor with breast cancer. Some clones in this sample may be carry-over from other donors' samples.

This clonotype has a count of ten or more. The chain has TRBV9 and TRBJ1-3; D might be TRBD1 (6 bases). Germline V gene sequence: CDR1 SGDLS, CDR2 YYNGEE. The ends were cut back, 3 bases at V and 2 bases at J, with 18 bases in the middle. There are 17 residues in the CDR3. The CDR3 nucleotides are TGTGCCAGCAGCGGCCCCGTCACAGGGCCACCTGGAAACACCATATATTTT. It is translated as CASSGPVTGPPGNTIYF.

This clonotype has at least ten counts. The chain uses TRBV7-9 and TRBJ1-2, with D maybe TRBD1 (5 bases). V was shortened by 3 bases and J by 8 bases, with 16 bases between the two germline ends. The CDR3 loop spans 14 amino acids. Germline V gene lookup returns CDR1 SEHNR and CDR2 FQNEAQ (reference sequence). CDR3 DNA: TGTGCCAGCAGCTTTCTCACGGCATCAGGGGGCTACACCTTC. Protein: CASSFLTASGGYTF.

This clonotype was seen many times. The chain has TRBV2 and TRBJ2-6; D gene uncertain. Trimming took off 6 bases at V and 0 bases at J, with 9 bases between the two ends. CDR3 length: 15 residues. Germline CDR1 and CDR2: SNHLY and FYNNEI. The CDR3 sequence is CASRQDHSGANVLTF. CDR3 nucleotide sequence: TGTGCCAGCAGGCAGGACCACTCTGGGGCCAACGTCCTGACTTTC.

This chain uses TRBV10-3 with TRBJ2-3; 12 nucleotides align to TRBD2. This CDR3 is built from 15 residues. Germline CDR1 is ENHRY and CDR2 is SYGVKD. V lost 2 bases, J lost 6 bases, and 3 bases stayed unmatched. As DNA, the CDR3 is TGTGCCATCAGTGAGGGACTAGCGGGAACGGATACGCAGTATTTT. Its translation is CAISEGLAGTDTQYF.

This clonotype was recorded at least ten times. V usage is TRBV2 and J usage is TRBJ2-4; 7 bases are shared with TRBD1. The length of the CDR3 is 13 residues. Trimming at V came to 5 bases and at J to 4 bases, leaving 2 bases not matched to a gene. Germline assignment: CDR1 SNHLY and CDR2 FYNNEI. CDR3 coding DNA: TGTGCCAGCAGTAGACAGGGTAAAAACATTCAGTACTTC. As protein: CASSRQGKNIQYF. The whole variable domain, filled in from reference TRBV2 and TRBJ2-4, reads EPEVTQTPSHQVTQMGQEVILRCVPISNHLYFYWYRQILGQKVEFLVSFYNNEISEKSEIFDDQFSVERPDGSNFTLKIRSTKLEDSAMYFCASSRQGKNIQYFGAGTRLSVL.

This clonotype was seen repeatedly, ten times or more. The J gene is TRBJ2-7, the V gene TRBV4-1; 7 nucleotides agree with TRBD1. The CDR3 length is 15 residues. The V gene end was trimmed by 5 bases and the J gene end by 2 bases; junction bases not matched to a gene: 9. CDR1 and CDR2 (germline): MGHRA, YSYEKL. CDR3 sequence: CASSYNYRGPYEQYF. The CDR3 DNA follows: TGCGCCAGCAGCTATAACTACAGGGGTCCCTACGAGCAGTACTTC.

In this sample, this clonotype turned up many times. The chain recombines TRBV29-1 with TRBJ2-5, with 8 bases identical to TRBD1. The CDR3 is 15 residues long. The germline V gene encodes CDR1 SQVTM and CDR2 ANQGSEA. The V gene end was trimmed by 0 bases and the J gene end by 2 bases; junction bases not matched to a gene: 5. The CDR3 region has the DNA TGCAGCGTTGAAGACCCCAGGGGGCGTCAAGAGACCCAGTACTTC. Amino acids: CSVEDPRGRQETQYF. The full variable domain, with the rest looked up from reference TRBV29-1 and TRBJ2-5, is SAVISQKPSRDICQRGTSLTIQCQVDSQVTMMFWYRQQPGQSLTLIATANQGSEATYESGFVIDKFPISRPNLTFSTLTVSNMSPEDSSIYLCSVEDPRGRQETQYFGPGTRLLVL.

This chain links TRBV7-6 with TRBJ2-6; D remains unclear. Trimming pared 5 bases from V and 0 bases from J, leaving 5 bases between. CDR1 SGHVS and CDR2 FNYEAQ come from the germline V gene. The CDR3 is 14 residues long. The CDR3 sequence: CASSGDSGANVLTF. The CDR3 DNA reads as TGTGCCAGCAGCGGGGACTCTGGGGCCAACGTCCTGACTTTC.

This clonotype was recorded a few times. The genes are TRBV28 and TRBJ2-3; the match to TRBD2 covers 8 bases. The length of the CDR3 is 14 residues. J lost 0 bases, V lost 7 bases, and 3 bases had no gene match. Germline CDR1 is MDHEN and CDR2 is SYDVKM. The CDR3 reads CASKVAGSTDTQYF. The CDR3 DNA sequence: TGTGCCAGCAAGGTAGCGGGGAGCACAGATACGCAGTATTTT.